A single sample is the source of the 28 T cell receptor beta chains below, sequenced in a study of PD-L1 blockade in urothelial cancer. Produced via immunoSEQ multiplex PCR; TCRdb's table is partial and in-frame only. This sample has about 37,000 clones, with 82% found just once. The source material was PBMCs, sampled around atezolizumab (anti-PD-L1) treatment. The receptors here all came from a man aged 55 to 70 with urothelial cancer.

V and J are TRBV18 and TRBJ2-1; D gene uncertain. Germline-derived CDR1 and CDR2 are KGHSH and LQKENI. Trimming shortened V by 2 bases and J by 7 bases, and 6 bases separated the two germline ends. The CDR3 has 12 amino acids. CDR3 protein: CASSPMRNEQFF. Written as DNA, the CDR3 is TGTGCCAGCTCACCAATGAGGAATGAGCAGTTCTTC.

The CDR3: CASSFRTVDEKLFF. Written as DNA, the CDR3 is TGTGCCAGCAGTTTTAGAACAGTTGATGAAAAACTGTTTTTT. The rearrangement uses TRBV28 and TRBJ1-4; D is ambiguous. CDR1 is MDHEN and CDR2 is SYDVKM in the germline V gene. The V and J ends lost 3 bases and 6 bases respectively, with 11 bases between them. The CDR3 spans 14 residues. Together with reference TRBV28 and TRBJ1-4, the CDR3 gives the full variable domain: DVKVTQSSRYLVKRTGEKVFLECVQDMDHENMFWYRQDPGLGLRLIYFSYDVKMKEKGDIPEGYSVSREKKERFSLILESASTNQTSMYLCASSFRTVDEKLFFGSGTQLSVL.

The sample holds one count of this clone. V gene TRBV14 combines with J gene TRBJ2-3; D might be TRBD2 (5 bases). V was trimmed by 0 bases and J by 4 bases, leaving 8 bases between them. CDR3 length equals 14 residues. From germline, CDR1 is SGHDN and CDR2 FVKESK. CDR3: CASSQELGSDTQYF. The CDR3 nucleotides are TGTGCCAGCAGCCAAGAACTAGGATCAGATACGCAGTATTTT.

The chain combines TRBV2 with TRBJ2-1; weak D call: TRBD1 (6 bases). The V and J ends lost 6 bases and 10 bases respectively, with 13 bases between them. The V gene's germline CDR1 is SNHLY and CDR2 FYNNEI. This CDR3 spans 12 amino acids. The DNA of the CDR3 is TGTGCCAGCAGAAGACCCGGGACAGAGCAGTTCTTC. Protein product: CASRRPGTEQFF.

The chain joins TRBV7-9 to TRBJ2-7, with 9 bases identical to TRBD1. Germline CDR1 is SEHNR and CDR2 is FQNEAQ (reference sequence). The CDR3 covers 15 residues. With 4 bases clipped from V and 1 base from J, the junction kept 5 bases outside the gene matches. This CDR3 is CASSSRDRVSYEQYF. The CDR3 coding sequence is TGTGCCAGCAGCTCTCGGGACAGGGTTTCCTACGAGCAGTACTTC.

The chain employs TRBV5-1 and TRBJ2-7; 10 positions agree with TRBD1. The CDR3 is 18 amino acids. V lost 4 bases, J lost 4 bases, and 17 bases stayed unmatched. The germline CDR1 and CDR2 sequences are SGHRS and YFSETQ. The DNA for the CDR3 is TGCGCCAGCAGCGACGGACAGGGGGAGCAGGGTAACCCATACGAGCAGTACTTC. Protein sequence: CASSDGQGEQGNPYEQYF. Supplemented by reference TRBV5-1 and TRBJ2-7, the full variable domain reads KAGVTQTPRYLIKTRGQQVTLSCSPISGHRSVSWYQQTPGQGLQFLFEYFSETQRNKGNFPGRFSGRQFSNSRSEMNVSTLELGDSALYLCASSDGQGEQGNPYEQYFGPGTRLTVT.

The V and J genes are TRBV28 and TRBJ1-1; 8 bases fit TRBD1. V was pared by 4 bases and J by 2 bases, with 9 bases of the junction left unmatched. This CDR3 has 16 residues. Germline CDR1 MDHEN, CDR2 SYDVKM. In DNA form, the CDR3 reads TGTGCCAGCAGTTCCCCCAGGGGGCAGAAAAACACTGAAGCTTTCTTT. Its translation is CASSSPRGQKNTEAFF.

Remarks on this clone: Its ends do not fully match the called genes, so a read error is possible. DNA for the CDR3: TGTGCTAGCAGCTGGGGACAGGGCCAAGAGACCCAGTACTTC. As protein: CASSWGQGQETQYF. The gene calls are TRBV7-7 and TRBJ2-5; 9 bases align to TRBD1. The length of the CDR3 is 14 residues. Germline values: CDR1 SSHAT, CDR2 FNYEAQ (reference sequence).

V is TRBV2 and J is TRBJ1-2, with a tentative D call TRBD1 (5 bases). Trimming cost V 4 bases and J 2 bases, with 14 bases left between them. This CDR3 spans 15 amino acids. From germline, CDR1 is SNHLY and CDR2 FYNNEI. CDR3 region: CASSVLRDPNYGYTF. CDR3 nucleotides: TGTGCCAGCAGTGTCCTCAGGGATCCCAACTATGGCTACACCTTC.

This clone was counted once. The chain links TRBV19 to TRBJ2-3; 11 nucleotides line up with TRBD1. V was clipped by 3 bases and J by 3 bases; unmatched bases: 11. The germline gives CDR1 LNHDA, CDR2 SQIVND (reference sequence). This CDR3 is built from 18 residues. CDR3 in DNA: TGTGCCAGTAGTATCGACATTGGACAGGGGGCGAGAACAGATACGCAGTATTTT. As protein: CASSIDIGQGARTDTQYF.

This rearrangement joins TRBV5-1 to TRBJ2-7; D remains unclear. Trimming took 2 bases from V and 4 from J, leaving 7 bases between them. Looked up from germline, CDR1 is SGHRS and CDR2 is YFSETQ. The CDR3 totals 12 residues. CDR3 in amino acids: CASSFGGYEQYF. The CDR3 DNA follows: TGCGCCAGCAGCTTTGGCGGTTACGAGCAGTACTTC.

The J gene is TRBJ1-2, the V gene TRBV5-5, with D possibly TRBD1 on 5 matching bases. This CDR3 comprises 14 residues. Trimming stripped 0 bases from V and 8 bases from J, with 14 bases between. The V gene's germline CDR1 is SGHKS and CDR2 YYEKEE (reference sequence). The CDR3 loop is CASSLAAGLGGYTF. CDR3 sequence (DNA): TGTGCCAGCAGCTTGGCCGCGGGGCTAGGCGGCTACACCTTC.

The chain has TRBV6-5 and TRBJ1-6, with D tentatively TRBD1 (6 bases). The germline V and J ends were trimmed by 6 bases and 10 bases, with 19 bases remaining between them. This CDR3 comprises 15 residues. Germline loops: CDR1 MNHEY, CDR2 SVGAGI. This CDR3 is CASRDRSSDRSPLHF. CDR3 nucleotide sequence: TGTGCCAGCAGGGACAGAAGTTCGGATAGGTCACCCCTCCACTTT.

CDR3 in DNA: TGTGCCAGCAGCTTGACAGGGGTCCCCTATAATTCACCCCTCCACTTT. Translation gives CASSLTGVPYNSPLHF. The rearrangement uses TRBV7-3 and TRBJ1-6; TRBD1 matches 8 bases. The CDR3 has 16 residues. V shed 3 bases and J 2 bases; nucleotides not matched to a gene: 3. Looked up from germline, CDR1 is SGHTA and CDR2 is FQGTGA.

The chain recombines TRBV7-9 with TRBJ1-4; D not certain. CDR1 SEHNR and CDR2 FQNEAQ come from the germline V gene (reference sequence). The CDR3 loop spans 15 amino acids. V was cut by 1 base and J by 2 bases, with 8 bases left in between. The chain's CDR3 is CASSLVSWTNEKLFF. Written as DNA, the CDR3 is TGTGCCAGCAGCTTAGTTAGCTGGACTAATGAAAAACTGTTTTTT.

V and J are TRBV5-4 and TRBJ1-4; TRBD1 might be the D (5 bases). The germline V and J ends were trimmed by 4 bases and 4 bases, with 11 bases remaining between them. Germline CDR1 is SGHNT and CDR2 is YYREEE (reference sequence). The CDR3 runs 14 residues. In nucleotides, the CDR3 is TGTGCCAGCAGCCCCGGGGGAAGTAATGAAAAACTGTTTTTT. Translation gives CASSPGGSNEKLFF.

The J gene is TRBJ2-3, the V gene TRBV27; TRBD1 matches 10 bases. This CDR3 has 18 amino acids. J was trimmed by 2 bases and V by 0 bases; bases with no gene match: 8. Germline assignment: CDR1 MNHEY and CDR2 SMNVEV (reference sequence). CDR3 nucleotide sequence: TGTGCCAGCAGTTTATCGCACCCGGGACAGGGGTCCACAGATACGCAGTATTTT. This encodes CASSLSHPGQGSTDTQYF.

This clone was counted only a few times. This likely traces to a read error, being one base from a far larger clone. The same CDR3 also results from other DNA sequences found in this sample. The genes are TRBV5-4 and TRBJ2-7, with D hard to call. Germline CDR1 SGHNT, CDR2 YYREEE (reference sequence). V was clipped by 1 base and J by 4 bases, with 6 bases between them. The CDR3 is 12 amino acids. CDR3 loop: CASSLISYEQYF. In DNA form, the CDR3 reads TGTGCCAGCAGCTTGATCAGTTACGAGCAGTACTTC. The full variable domain, its missing parts supplied by reference TRBV5-4 and TRBJ2-7, is ETGVTQSPTHLIKTRGQQVTLRCSSQSGHNTVSWYQQALGQGPQFIFQYYREEENGRGNFPPRFSGLQFPNYSSELNVNALELDDSALYLCASSLISYEQYFGPGTRLTVT.

This clone appeared once. The V and J genes are TRBV30 and TRBJ1-5, with D uncertain. CDR1 is GTSNPN and CDR2 is SVGIG in the germline V gene (reference sequence). The V and J ends lost 0 bases and 3 bases respectively, with 6 bases between them. The CDR3 extends over 13 amino acids. The CDR3: CAWSVRDNQPQHF. The CDR3 nucleotides read TGTGCCTGGAGTGTACGGGACAATCAGCCCCAGCATTTT.

The chain links TRBV30 to TRBJ2-3; D ambiguous. The CDR3 length is 14 residues. Germline CDR1 GTSNPN, CDR2 SVGIG (reference sequence). V was trimmed by 5 bases and J by 0 bases, leaving 12 bases between them. CDR3 protein: CAWAHGASTDTQYF. The CDR3 DNA reads TGTGCCTGGGCCCACGGAGCTAGCACAGATACGCAGTATTTT. The variable domain in full, completed from reference TRBV30 and TRBJ2-3, reads SQTIHQWPATLVQPVGSPLSLECTVEGTSNPNLYWYRQAAGRGLQLLFYSVGIGQISSEVPQNLSASRPQDRQFILSSKKLLLSDSGFYLCAWAHGASTDTQYFGPGTRLTVL.

The CDR3 reads CASSPRTGVAYNEQFF. CDR3 nucleotide sequence: TGTGCCAGCAGCCCACGGACAGGGGTGGCCTACAATGAGCAGTTCTTC. The rearrangement links TRBV7-9 to TRBJ2-1, with TRBD1 matching 9 bases. The V gene end was trimmed by 5 bases and the J gene end by 2 bases; junction bases not matched to a gene: 7. CDR3 length: 16 amino acids. The germline CDR1 and CDR2 sequences are SEHNR and FQNEAQ (reference sequence).

The genes are TRBV12-5 and TRBJ2-1, with D possibly being TRBD2 (5 bases). Per germline, CDR1 LGHNT and CDR2 FRNRAP. The CDR3 consists of 14 residues. Trimming stripped 1 base from V and 6 bases from J, with 10 bases between. The CDR3 region has the DNA TGTGCTAGTGGTTTGGATTCGGACTCCAATGAGCAGTTCTTC. Translation gives CASGLDSDSNEQFF.

This clone was seen more than once but under ten times. The CDR3 loop reads CASSLALGVDRETNSPLHF. The CDR3, as DNA: TGCGCCAGCAGCTTGGCCCTCGGCGTCGACAGGGAAACTAATTCACCCCTCCACTTT. V is TRBV5-1 and J is TRBJ1-6; 7 bases align to TRBD1. CDR1 is SGHRS, CDR2 YFSETQ, per germline. With 0 bases clipped from V and 6 bases from J, the junction kept 15 bases outside the gene matches. There are 19 residues in the CDR3.

The chain joins TRBV28 to TRBJ2-2, with TRBD2 identical over 10 bases. In germline, CDR1 is MDHEN, CDR2 SYDVKM. V gave up 6 bases and J gave up 4 bases; unmatched junction bases: 5. The CDR3 runs to 15 residues. The CDR3 sequence is CASRKRGGATGELFF. The CDR3 DNA reads as TGTGCCAGCAGAAAGCGGGGGGGCGCCACCGGGGAGCTGTTTTTT.

The J gene is TRBJ2-3, the V gene TRBV5-1; D not resolved. Germline-derived CDR1 and CDR2 are SGHRS and YFSETQ. The CDR3 spans 16 residues. Trimming cost V 2 bases and J 0 bases, with 13 bases left between them. CDR3 loop: CASSLYPGRSTDTQYF. In DNA, the CDR3 is TGCGCCAGCAGCTTATATCCCGGCAGGAGCACAGATACGCAGTATTTT.

This chain connects TRBV6-5 to TRBJ2-3; TRBD2 matches 12 bases. J lost 5 bases, V lost 7 bases, and 4 bases had no gene match. The CDR3 runs 14 residues. Germline-derived CDR1 and CDR2 are MNHEY and SVGAGI. The CDR3, as DNA: TGTGCCAGCAAACCGGGACTAGCGGGAGATACGCAGTATTTT. Amino acid sequence: CASKPGLAGDTQYF.

This clone was seen only a few times. The chain carries TRBV28 and TRBJ1-4, with TRBD1 matching 8 bases. The CDR3 totals 17 residues. Trimming took 4 bases from V and 8 from J; bases not matched to a gene: 15. Germline V CDR1 and CDR2: MDHEN, SYDVKM. This CDR3 reads CASSSYGQTGAGEKLFF. Written as DNA, the CDR3 is TGTGCCAGCAGTTCGTACGGACAGACAGGGGCGGGCGAAAAACTGTTTTTT.

The chain recombines TRBV28 with TRBJ2-3; D might be TRBD2 (5 bases). Between the trimmed V and J ends, which lost 6 bases and 2 bases, there was a span of 15 bases. Germline V CDR1 and CDR2: MDHEN, SYDVKM. This CDR3 comprises 15 residues. The CDR3 reads CASRTYAGNTDTQYF. For the CDR3, the DNA is TGTGCCAGCAGGACATACGCCGGGAACACAGATACGCAGTATTTT.